The clone carrying this T cell receptor (beta chain) occurred many times. Its antigen is unknown. Using RNA template, CDR3s of TCR alpha and beta were amplified with iRepertoire arm-PCR. Tissue mRNA or PBMC total RNA, roughly 85-450 ng, went into one-step reverse transcription and amplification. TCRdb passed the multiplex PCR reads through MiXCR, listing each CDR3 protein once. The sample records some 150,000 distinct CDR3 sequences, about two fifths being singletons. The record originates from a study of glioma-infiltrating T cells. Study conclusions and caveats: Very few CDR3 sequences were shared between tissue and blood. Above-expected tissue-blood divergence occurred in all gliomas, most in low-grade ones.

This sequence originates from a human donor with low-grade glioma or glioblastoma, undergoing nonglioma brain surgery, or in good health (not recorded which). Sequencing used glioma tissue, nonneoplastic brain tissue, or PBMCs (not recorded which).

CDR3 protein: CASIGDRQAFF. CDR3 bases: TGTGCCAGCATCGGGGACAGGCAAGCTTTCTTT. The chain carries TRBV28 and TRBJ1-1; 8 nucleotides align to TRBD1. V shed 7 bases and J 9 bases; nucleotides not matched to a gene: 4. Germline values: CDR1 MDHEN, CDR2 SYDVKM. This CDR3 has 11 residues.